This T cell receptor (beta chain) was profiled in a study of T cells in Graves' hyperthyroidism and ophthalmopathy. RNA transcripts served as the template for amplifying TCR beta CDR3 regions. The HTBI primer set drove a first-round RT-PCR of the TCR CDR3. TCRdb analysed the multiplex PCR reads with MiXCR anew, one entry per CDR3 protein. This sample has about 570,000 distinct CDR3 sequences; roughly 46% occur once, and the top ten carry under 20%. The ends lost 8 bases at V and 5 bases at J; junction bases unmatched: 10. The length of the CDR3 is 14 residues. CDR1 SGHVS and CDR2 FQNEAQ come from the germline V gene.

The receptor was isolated from an adult woman with Graves' disease, either hyperthyroidism or ophthalmopathy (not recorded which). Sequenced: peripheral blood or thyroid tissue (not recorded which). This rearrangement joins TRBV7-8 to TRBJ2-5, with TRBD2 matching 8 bases. The CDR3 bases are TGTGCCAGCTCCCGCGGGGGGCTTGAGGAGACCCAGTACTTC. This gives the protein CASSRGGLEETQYF.